Below, 15 T cell receptor beta chains from the same sample are listed, as sequenced in a study of T cells after yellow fever vaccination. A single record per CDR3 protein comes from TCRdb applying MiXCR to the 5' RACE reads. The table has about 130,000 distinct CDR3 sequences, roughly 9% seen once. Sequencing was performed on CD8+ T cells sorted from PBMCs, taken on the day of the yellow fever booster vaccination. Every receptor here comes from a man between 18 and 35 years old who received the YFV17D yellow fever vaccine.

The chain has TRBV7-2 and TRBJ2-7, with D possibly being TRBD1 (5 bases). The V end lost 5 bases, the J end lost 1 base, and 15 bases lay between the germline ends. Germline CDR1 and CDR2: SGHTA and FQGNSA. This CDR3 has 15 amino acids. CDR3 DNA: TGTGCCAGCAGCATAGTTGTCCAGGGATCCTACGAGCAGTACTTC. The encoded protein is CASSIVVQGSYEQYF.

In its sample, this clonotype was seen a few times. The rearrangement joins TRBV27 to TRBJ2-1; D ambiguous. Per germline, CDR1 MNHEY and CDR2 SMNVEV (reference sequence). V lost 8 bases and J 1 base, leaving 3 bases between the germline ends. The CDR3 extends over 11 amino acids. Written as DNA, the CDR3 is TGTGCCAGCTTTTCCTACAATGAGCAGTTCTTC. Its protein is CASFSYNEQFF.

Only a few counts were recorded for this clonotype. CDR3 DNA: TGCAGCGTTGAAGACCACGGCCTCGCCTCCTACGAGCAGTACTTC. This gives the protein CSVEDHGLASYEQYF. The rearrangement joins TRBV29-1 to TRBJ2-7; D is ambiguous. V dropped 0 bases and J dropped 0 bases, with 12 bases sitting between them. Germline V gene data show CDR1 as SQVTM and CDR2 as ANQGSEA. The length of the CDR3 is 15 residues.

In this sample, this clonotype turned up a few times. The rearrangement links TRBV7-9 to TRBJ2-3, with 8 bases fitting TRBD1. Germline lookup yields CDR1 SEHNR and CDR2 FQNEAQ (reference sequence). The V gene end was trimmed by 5 bases and the J gene end by 2 bases; junction bases not matched to a gene: 6. This CDR3 spans 15 amino acids. The CDR3 spells CASSPRDRSTDTQYF. As DNA, the CDR3 is TGTGCCAGCAGCCCCCGGGACAGGTCCACAGATACGCAGTATTTT. The full variable domain, its missing parts supplied by reference TRBV7-9 and TRBJ2-3, is DTGVSQNPRHKITKRGQNVTFRCDPISEHNRLYWYRQTLGQGPEFLTYFQNEAQLEKSRLLSDRFSAERPKGSFSTLEIQRTEQGDSAMYLCASSPRDRSTDTQYFGPGTRLTVL.

This chain links TRBV11-2 with TRBJ2-7, with TRBD1 matching over 10 bases. Trimming removed 5 bases from V and 3 bases from J; junction bases left unmatched: 4. The CDR3 extends over 14 amino acids. Germline loops: CDR1 SGHAT, CDR2 FQNNGV. This CDR3 reads CASSHRDRGYEQYF. As DNA, the CDR3 is TGTGCCAGCAGCCACCGGGACAGGGGCTACGAGCAGTACTTC.

This clonotype has more than one count but fewer than ten. This chain links TRBV13 with TRBJ1-2; 9 bases align to TRBD1. Trimming at V came to 3 bases and at J to 6 bases, leaving 11 bases not matched to a gene. In germline, CDR1 is PRHDT, CDR2 FYEKMQ (reference sequence). The CDR3 extends over 16 amino acids. CDR3 nucleotide sequence: TGTGCCAGCAGCTTTCTGGATGGCACAGGGGGCCATGGCTACACCTTC. Amino acid sequence: CASSFLDGTGGHGYTF. The variable domain in full, completed from reference TRBV13 and TRBJ1-2, reads AAGVIQSPRHLIKEKRETATLKCYPIPRHDTVYWYQQGPGQDPQFLISFYEKMQSDKGSIPDRFSAQQFSDYHSELNMSSLELGDSALYFCASSFLDGTGGHGYTFGSGTRLTVV.

This clonotype was counted many times. This chain links TRBV10-3 with TRBJ2-2; D is unclear. V was clipped by 4 bases and J by 5 bases, with 5 bases between them. The CDR3 runs 12 residues. CDR1 is ENHRY, CDR2 SYGVKD, per germline. The CDR3 DNA reads TGTGCCATCAGTGGGGCGACCGGGGAGCTGTTTTTT. This encodes CAISGATGELFF.

The CDR3 nucleotides are TGCGCCAGCAGCCAAGATTCCACAGGTTGGAGCAATGAGCAGTTCTTC. It encodes CASSQDSTGWSNEQFF. The V gene is TRBV4-3, the J gene TRBJ2-1, with D tentatively TRBD1 (5 bases). The CDR3 length is 16 residues. The ends were cut back, 0 bases at V and 6 bases at J, with 15 bases in the middle. The germline gives CDR1 LGHNA, CDR2 YSLEER.

This chain joins TRBV29-1 and TRBJ1-2, with 8 bases aligning to TRBD1. Germline CDR1 SQVTM, CDR2 ANQGSEA. The V segment lost 7 bases and the J segment 5 bases; nucleotides outside the gene matches: 9. This CDR3 has 13 amino acids. The CDR3 region is CSADGTGAYGYTF. DNA of the CDR3: TGCAGCGCCGACGGGACAGGAGCTTATGGCTACACCTTC. The full variable domain, its missing parts supplied by reference TRBV29-1 and TRBJ1-2, is SAVISQKPSRDICQRGTSLTIQCQVDSQVTMMFWYRQQPGQSLTLIATANQGSEATYESGFVIDKFPISRPNLTFSTLTVSNMSPEDSSIYLCSADGTGAYGYTFGSGTRLTVV.

CDR3 region: CASRGDRGRPGANVLTF. The CDR3 DNA is TGTGCCAGCAGGGGGGACAGGGGCAGGCCTGGGGCCAACGTCCTGACTTTC. The J gene is TRBJ2-6, the V gene TRBV2; 10 nucleotides line up with TRBD1. The CDR3 sequence is 17 residues long. Trimming took 6 bases from V and 2 from J; bases not matched to a gene: 7. CDR1 is SNHLY, CDR2 FYNNEI, per germline.

The V call is TRBV6-5, the J call TRBJ2-5; D unclear. The CDR3 has 16 amino acids. V was clipped by 5 bases and J by 2 bases, with 18 bases between them. Germline-derived CDR1 and CDR2 are MNHEY and SVGAGI. The CDR3 coding sequence is TGTGCCAGCAGTCCATTGATTCGGAAACCGCAAGAGACCCAGTACTTC. Protein: CASSPLIRKPQETQYF.

This clonotype was seen only a few times. The chain employs TRBV2 and TRBJ2-1, with 7 bases lining up with TRBD1. The CDR3 is made up of 11 amino acids. From germline, CDR1 is SNHLY and CDR2 FYNNEI. V lost 11 bases to trimming and J lost 9 bases; unmatched junction nucleotides: 7. In DNA, the CDR3 is TGTGCCCGATTACAGGGGACTGAGCAGTTCTTC. As protein: CARLQGTEQFF.

This clonotype was seen a few times. The rearrangement links TRBV29-1 to TRBJ2-5, with D tentatively TRBD1 (6 bases). This CDR3 spans 12 amino acids. Looked up from germline, CDR1 is SQVTM and CDR2 is ANQGSEA. The V gene lost 3 bases and the J gene lost 5 bases, with 10 bases spanning the gap. The CDR3 spells CSVDNRAETQYF. The CDR3 region has the DNA TGCAGCGTTGACAACAGGGCGGAGACCCAGTACTTC.

This clonotype was seen only a few times. The chain recombines TRBV9 with TRBJ2-2; a weak D match, TRBD2 (5 bases). Germline CDR1 and CDR2: SGDLS and YYNGEE. Trimming took off 3 bases at V and 2 bases at J, with 17 bases between the two ends. The CDR3 is 17 residues long. This chain's CDR3 is CASSGALEGPNTGELFF. CDR3 coding DNA: TGTGCCAGCAGCGGGGCCTTAGAGGGCCCTAACACCGGGGAGCTGTTTTTT. The full variable domain, rest sourced from reference TRBV9 and TRBJ2-2, is DSGVTQTPKHLITATGQRVTLRCSPRSGDLSVYWYQQSLDQGLQFLIQYYNGEERAKGNILERFSAQQFPDLHSELNLSSLELGDSALYFCASSGALEGPNTGELFFGEGSRLTVL.

The J gene is TRBJ2-7, the V gene TRBV4-1; TRBD2 matches 8 bases. This CDR3 has 16 residues. From germline, CDR1 is MGHRA and CDR2 YSYEKL. V was pared by 1 base and J by 4 bases, with 9 bases of the junction left unmatched. For the CDR3, the DNA is TGCGCCAGCAGCCAAGGCGCGGGGGGCACGCAGTACGAGCAGTACTTC. Translated: CASSQGAGGTQYEQYF.